One and the same sample provided the 19 T cell receptor beta chains below, sequenced in a study of blood T cell repertoires in COVID-19. Measured with immunoSEQ multiplex PCR; TCRdb has only the in-frame clones, and not every one. Found here are under 250,000 clones, over 70% of them singletons; the top ten hold approximately 9%. Sequencing was performed on peripheral blood. These TCRs come from a man aged 35 to 55 with active or convalescent COVID-19.

The V and J genes are TRBV24-1 and TRBJ1-1, with D perhaps matching TRBD1 (5 bases). V lost 9 bases to trimming and J lost 6 bases, with 16 bases between them. The CDR3 loop spans 13 amino acids. CDR1 is KGHDR and CDR2 is SFDVKD in the germline V gene. The CDR3 spells CATGGDRDAEAFF. The CDR3 region has the DNA TGTGCCACCGGGGGGGACCGCGACGCTGAAGCTTTCTTT.

V and J are TRBV11-3 and TRBJ1-5; D may be TRBD1 (6 bases). The CDR3 totals 16 residues. Germline-derived CDR1 and CDR2 are SGHNT and YENEEA. With 3 bases removed from V and 3 bases from J, the gap between germline ends came to 15 bases. The CDR3 spells CASSFRGQIDNQPQHF. As DNA, the CDR3 is TGTGCCAGCAGCTTCCGAGGACAGATTGACAATCAGCCCCAGCATTTT.

This rearrangement joins TRBV5-6 to TRBJ1-4, with 10 bases matching TRBD1. CDR3 length equals 13 residues. In germline, CDR1 is SGHDT, CDR2 YYEEEE. V was clipped by 4 bases and J by 8 bases; unmatched bases: 2. CDR3 in amino acids: CASSLTGGEKLFF. For the CDR3, the DNA is TGTGCCAGCAGCCTGACAGGGGGCGAAAAACTGTTTTTT.

J is TRBJ1-5 and V is TRBV28; TRBD1 matches 7 bases. The CDR3 has 15 amino acids. The V gene end was trimmed by 2 bases and the J gene end by 6 bases; junction bases not matched to a gene: 7. CDR1 is MDHEN, CDR2 SYDVKM, per germline. CDR3 loop: CASSLRGGLFQPQHF. CDR3 sequence (DNA): TGTGCCAGCAGTTTACGAGGGGGCCTGTTTCAGCCCCAGCATTTT.

With regard to this clone: The sample holds other DNA sequences that translate to the same CDR3. The rearrangement links TRBV5-1 to TRBJ1-1; 9 bases align to TRBD1. V shed 4 bases and J 4 bases; nucleotides not matched to a gene: 5. Germline CDR1 is SGHRS and CDR2 is YFSETQ. This CDR3 has 14 residues. In nucleotides, the CDR3 is TGCGCCAGCAGCCTAGGACAGGGGATCACTGAAGCTTTCTTT. Encoded protein: CASSLGQGITEAFF.

The count of this clone is one. The CDR3 spells CASSAGTETDTQYF. The CDR3 nucleotides are TGTGCCAGTAGTGCCGGGACAGAGACAGATACGCAGTATTTT. The chain carries TRBV19 and TRBJ2-3, with 7 bases fitting TRBD1. CDR1 is LNHDA and CDR2 is SQIVND in the germline V gene (reference sequence). The V and J ends lost 5 bases and 3 bases, in that order; junction bases with no gene match: 5. The CDR3 loop spans 14 amino acids.

The rearrangement joins TRBV5-1 to TRBJ1-4, with 7 bases fitting TRBD1. The CDR3 loop spans 16 amino acids. The germline V gene has CDR1 SGHRS and CDR2 YFSETQ. Trimming cost V 4 bases and J 0 bases; bases outside gene matches: 6. CDR3 amino acids: CASSPEGATTNEKLFF. CDR3 nucleotide sequence: TGCGCCAGCAGCCCCGAGGGGGCAACAACTAATGAAAAACTGTTTTTT.

The genes are TRBV28 and TRBJ2-4, with TRBD1 matching over 7 bases. Germline-derived CDR1 and CDR2 are MDHEN and SYDVKM. V shed 8 bases and J 15 bases; nucleotides not matched to a gene: 13. The CDR3 totals 12 residues. CDR3 residues: CASEGNRGLWYF. The DNA of the CDR3 is TGTGCCAGCGAAGGAAACAGGGGCCTCTGGTACTTC.

The rearrangement uses TRBV27 and TRBJ2-3, with TRBD2 as a possible D gene (6 bases). Germline V lookup: CDR1 MNHEY, CDR2 SMNVEV (reference sequence). This CDR3 spans 15 amino acids. Trimming left V 9 bases short and J 2 bases short, with 18 bases between. CDR3 region: CASRRGYTPTDTQYF. The DNA of the CDR3 is TGTGCCAGTAGGAGGGGATACACACCCACAGATACGCAGTATTTT.

This chain connects TRBV27 to TRBJ2-2, with 7 positions matching TRBD1. The V gene's germline CDR1 is MNHEY and CDR2 SMNVEV (reference sequence). CDR3 length: 18 residues. With 2 bases clipped from V and 3 bases from J, the junction kept 12 bases outside the gene matches. CDR3: CASSLERGRLKDTGELFF. The CDR3 DNA sequence: TGTGCCAGCAGTTTAGAAAGGGGGCGGTTGAAAGACACCGGGGAGCTGTTTTTT.

This clone was seen more than once but under ten times. The V and J genes are TRBV2 and TRBJ2-4; a possible D gene is TRBD1 (6 bases). Germline V gene data show CDR1 as SNHLY and CDR2 as FYNNEI. V lost 6 bases, J lost 2 bases, and 11 bases lay in between. The CDR3 is 14 residues long. The CDR3: CASSLQGTKNIQYF. CDR3 in DNA: TGTGCCAGCAGCCTACAGGGAACCAAAAACATTCAGTACTTC. The entire variable domain, with the rest obtained from reference TRBV2 and TRBJ2-4, is as follows: EPEVTQTPSHQVTQMGQEVILRCVPISNHLYFYWYRQILGQKVEFLVSFYNNEISEKSEIFDDQFSVERPDGSNFTLKIRSTKLEDSAMYFCASSLQGTKNIQYFGAGTRLSVL.

V usage is TRBV7-2 and J usage is TRBJ2-2, with D possibly matching TRBD2 (6 bases). The CDR3 sequence is 14 residues long. Germline CDR1 and CDR2: SGHTA and FQGNSA. Deletions cut 5 bases from V and 6 bases from J, with 13 bases between. The CDR3 nucleotides are TGTGCCAGCAGCCGTCAGACTAGAGCCGGGGAGCTGTTTTTT. It yields the protein CASSRQTRAGELFF.

A word on this clone: The junction departs from the called germline gene at one end, perhaps through a read error. This sequence joins TRBV7-7 and TRBJ2-7, with 13 nucleotides matching TRBD2. There are 18 residues in the CDR3. Per the germline V gene, CDR1 is SSHAT and CDR2 is FNYEAQ (reference sequence). The DNA for the CDR3 is TGTGCTAGCAGCTTAAGGGGGACTAGCGGGGATGTCTCCTACGAGCAGTACTTC. It encodes CASSLRGTSGDVSYEQYF.

The V call is TRBV11-3, the J call TRBJ1-6, with a tentative D call TRBD1 (5 bases). In germline, CDR1 is SGHNT, CDR2 YENEEA. The CDR3 is 16 amino acids. V lost 1 base, J lost 9 bases, and 16 bases lay in between. The chain's CDR3 is CASSLVLGAGLSPLHF. The CDR3 DNA reads TGTGCCAGCAGCTTAGTCCTTGGGGCAGGGCTTTCACCCCTCCACTTT.

The chain is built from TRBV19 and TRBJ1-2, with D maybe TRBD1 (5 bases). The CDR3 extends over 15 amino acids. Trimming cost V 6 bases and J 2 bases, with 16 bases left between them. Germline-derived CDR1 and CDR2 are LNHDA and SQIVND (reference sequence). The CDR3 sequence: CASSPPGGKNYGYTF. The CDR3 DNA reads TGTGCCAGTAGCCCCCCGGGGGGGAAGAACTATGGCTACACCTTC.

CDR3 loop: CASSEARRGGELFF. As DNA, the CDR3 is TGTGCCAGCAGTGAAGCGCGGAGGGGCGGGGAGCTGTTTTTT. J is TRBJ2-2 and V is TRBV6-1; possible D gene TRBD2, 6 bases. V was pared by 0 bases and J by 7 bases, with 9 bases between. Germline lookup yields CDR1 MNHNS and CDR2 SASEGT. The length of the CDR3 is 14 residues.

The chain links TRBV4-1 to TRBJ2-1; D is perhaps TRBD1 (5 bases). Germline V gene sequence: CDR1 MGHRA, CDR2 YSYEKL. The length of the CDR3 is 15 residues. Trimming stripped 1 base from V and 6 bases from J, with 13 bases between. The CDR3 region is CASSQASGPPNEQFF. The CDR3 DNA reads as TGCGCCAGCAGCCAAGCATCAGGGCCCCCCAATGAGCAGTTCTTC.

CDR3 in amino acids: CATRRGPGEQFF. The CDR3 nucleotides read TGTGCCACCAGAAGAGGGCCAGGTGAGCAGTTCTTC. The chain uses TRBV24-1 and TRBJ2-1; weak D call: TRBD2 (5 bases). The CDR3 totals 12 residues. Per the germline V gene, CDR1 is KGHDR and CDR2 is SFDVKD. V was cut by 7 bases and J by 9 bases, with 12 bases left in between.

CDR3 DNA sequence: TGTGCCAGCAGCCCTTCCCTAGGGCAGGGGGTAGAGACCCAGTACTTC. It specifies CASSPSLGQGVETQYF. The chain employs TRBV11-3 and TRBJ2-5; 7 bases match TRBD1. CDR1 is SGHNT and CDR2 is YENEEA in the germline V gene. Trimming removed 5 bases from V and 4 bases from J; junction bases left unmatched: 13. The CDR3 runs 16 residues.